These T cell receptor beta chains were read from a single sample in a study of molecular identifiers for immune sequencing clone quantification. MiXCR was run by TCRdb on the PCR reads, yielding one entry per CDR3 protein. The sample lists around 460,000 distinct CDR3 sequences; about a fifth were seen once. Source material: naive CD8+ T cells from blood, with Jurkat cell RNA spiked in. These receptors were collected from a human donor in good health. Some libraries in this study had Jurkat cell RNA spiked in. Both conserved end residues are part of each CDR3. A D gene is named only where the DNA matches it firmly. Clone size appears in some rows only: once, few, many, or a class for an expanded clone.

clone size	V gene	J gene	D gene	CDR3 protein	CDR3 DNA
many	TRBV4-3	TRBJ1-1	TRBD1	CASSHTMGTGVDEAFF	TGCGCCAGCAGCCACACCATGGGGACAGGGGTTGATGAAGCTTTCTTT
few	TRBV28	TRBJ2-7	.	CASSLGPGNTETYEQYF	TGTGCCAGCAGTTTAGGCCCAGGGAACACAGAGACCTACGAGCAGTACTTC
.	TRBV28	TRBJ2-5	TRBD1	CASSLLVGILGQGEQETQYF	TGTGCCAGCAGTTTATTGGTAGGTATCCTAGGACAGGGGGAGCAAGAGACCCAGTACTTT
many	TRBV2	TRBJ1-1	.	CASSEASYRNTEAFF	TGTGCCAGCAGTGAAGCCTCATACCGCAACACTGAAGCTTTCTTT
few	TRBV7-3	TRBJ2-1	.	CASSPFYEGKSEQFF	TGTGCCAGCAGCCCTTTTTATGAGGGTAAAAGTGAGCAGTTCTTC
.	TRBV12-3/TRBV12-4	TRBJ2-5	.	CASSLEVWGEETQYF	TGTGCCAGCAGTTTAGAAGTGTGGGGAGAGGAGACCCAGTACTTC
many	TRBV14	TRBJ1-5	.	CASSRRFGEGNQPQHF	TGTGCCAGCAGCCGCCGATTTGGGGAGGGCAATCAGCCCCAGCATTTT
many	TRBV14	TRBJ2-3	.	CASSQGPPSPTDTQYF	TGTGCCAGCAGCCAAGGTCCTCCGTCGCCCACAGATACGCAGTATTTT
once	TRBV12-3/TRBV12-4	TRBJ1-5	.	CASSFYRNRPQHF	TGTGCCAGCAGTTTTTACCGCAATCGGCCCCAGCATTTT
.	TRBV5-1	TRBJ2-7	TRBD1	CASRPEQGAGAHEQYF	TGCGCCAGCAGACCGGAGCAGGGGGCAGGGGCCCACGAGCAGTACTTC
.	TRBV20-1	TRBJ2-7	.	CSAREDRGGEQYF	TGCAGTGCTAGAGAGGACAGAGGAGGCGAGCAGTACTTC
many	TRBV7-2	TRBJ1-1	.	CASSSNLGLYTEAFF	TGTGCCAGCAGCTCGAATCTGGGACTGTACACTGAAGCTTTCTTT
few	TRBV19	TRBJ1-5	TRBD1	CASSTPTGGRELPQHF	TGTGCCAGTAGTACCCCGACAGGGGGTAGGGAGTTGCCCCAGCATTTT
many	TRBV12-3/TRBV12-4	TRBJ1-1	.	CASSLWGRDTEAFF	TGTGCCAGCAGTTTGTGGGGCCGGGACACTGAAGCTTTCTTT
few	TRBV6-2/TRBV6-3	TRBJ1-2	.	CASSYQRAVVYGYTF	TGTGCCAGCAGTTACCAGAGGGCGGTCGTCTATGGCTACACCTTC
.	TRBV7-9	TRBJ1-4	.	CASRSSLLRDGGEKLFF	TGTGCCAGCAGATCCTCCCTCCTTAGGGATGGTGGTGAAAAACTGTTTTTT
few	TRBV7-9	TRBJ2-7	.	CASSFGSGGDEQYF	TGTGCCAGCAGCTTTGGTTCTGGGGGCGACGAGCAGTACTTC